The present T cell receptor beta chain was sequenced within a study of cytomegalovirus exposure and HLA in healthy donors. General study findings and limits: In a later analysis, parvovirus B19, influenza, CMV and Epstein-Barr virus appeared linked to several top co-occurrence clusters. Within an earlier analysis, most TCR beta V segments proved productive either about 90% or about 30% of the time. Some TCR beta chains (164 of them) were listed as cytomegalovirus-associated.

The PCR made use of 60 Vbeta and 13 Jbeta primers. Produced via immunoSEQ multiplex PCR; TCRdb's table is partial and in-frame only. The sample is made up of some 75,000 clones, and the top ten hold about 5% of it. Trimming at V came to 1 base and at J to 7 bases, leaving 6 bases not matched to a gene. This CDR3 is 14 amino acids long. Per the germline V gene, CDR1 is SGHRS and CDR2 is YFSETQ. On this clone: Its antigen is currently unknown.

The chain links TRBV5-1 to TRBJ1-1, with TRBD1 matching over 8 bases. The sample comprised PBMCs. The source of this sequence is a man in his forties or fifties in good health and CMV-seronegative. CDR3: CASSLSAGGGEAFF. The DNA for the CDR3 is TGCGCCAGCAGCTTGTCAGCAGGGGGCGGTGAAGCTTTCTTT.